Given below is one T cell receptor beta chain in context. Its antigen is unknown. This sample is drawn from a study of T-cell reconstitution after alpha-beta-depleted transplantation in children. Unique molecular identifiers were incorporated when the TCRbeta library was constructed. TCRdb processed the PCR reads anew with MiXCR; each CDR3 protein has one entry. The table has tens of thousands of distinct CDR3 sequences, about 40% seen once. Findings and limits, study-wide: The origin of high day-60 TCRbeta diversity in some patients lay in surviving recipient T cells and thymic progenitors. T-cell numbers and diversity one year post-transplant derived largely from freshly generated T cells. After transplant, at about two months, alpha-beta T cells were reportedly derived from several hundred expanded graft clones.

V was trimmed by 3 bases and J by 0 bases, leaving 14 bases between them. From germline, CDR1 is MGHRA and CDR2 YSYEKL. The CDR3 consists of 17 residues. The rearrangement joins TRBV4-1 to TRBJ2-2; D is unresolved. This receptor was taken from a male patient aged 10 to 17 who had a stem cell transplant for acute lymphoblastic leukemia, so the T cells may come from the graft donor. The sequencing used PBMCs, mostly from graft donor cells, collected 360 days after TCRalphabeta/CD19-depleted stem cell transplant. CDR3 loop: CASSQPRTDANTGELFF. The CDR3 bases are TGCGCCAGCAGCCAGCCGAGGACGGACGCGAACACCGGGGAGCTGTTTTTT.